Listed below are T cell receptor beta chains from one sample, sequenced in a study of T cells of healthy individuals. TCRdb called the 5' RACE reads again in MiXCR, with one record for every CDR3 protein. The sample contains around 100,000 distinct CDR3 sequences, approximately 15% of which appear only once. These TCRs come from a human donor in good health. The CDR3 runs from the conserved cysteine through the conserved F or W. D genes are given only for firm matches. Clone size is stated in some rows and not others, as once, few, many or a class when expanded.

>TRBD2|TRBV6-1|TRBJ2-5|.
CASSEQLAGGLETQYF
TGTGCCAGCAGTGAACAGCTAGCGGGAGGCCTGGAGACCCAGTACTTC
>.|TRBV4-1|TRBJ1-4|.
CASSHALTAFNEKLFF
TGCGCCAGCAGCCACGCTTTGACAGCTTTTAATGAAAAACTGTTTTTT
>.|TRBV18|TRBJ1-2|few
CASSPSYYGYTF
TGTGCCAGCTCACCCAGTTACTATGGCTACACCTTC
>.|TRBV6-6|TRBJ1-1|.
CASSYSRDVEAFF
TGTGCCAGCAGTTATAGTAGGGACGTGGAAGCTTTCTTT
>TRBD1|TRBV2|TRBJ1-2|few
CASKGPGGRNGYTF
TGTGCCAGCAAGGGGCCAGGGGGGCGAAATGGCTACACCTTC
>TRBD1|TRBV19|TRBJ1-2|.
CASINSGGSNYGYTF
TGTGCCAGTATCAACTCAGGGGGCAGCAACTATGGCTACACCTTC
>.|TRBV28|TRBJ2-4|few
CASSSPEGGVGKNIQYF
TGTGCCAGCAGCTCCCCGGAGGGGGGGGTAGGCAAAAACATTCAGTACTTC
>.|TRBV6-5|TRBJ2-7|.
CASSYSKGTQNYEQYF
TGTGCCAGCAGTTACTCAAAGGGGACACAAAACTACGAGCAGTACTTC
>.|TRBV10-3|TRBJ2-2|.
CAIIESGTGELFF
TGTGCCATCATCGAGTCAGGGACCGGGGAGCTGTTTTTT
>.|TRBV4-2|TRBJ1-4|many
CASSQEWQTNEKLFF
TGTGCCAGCAGCCAAGAGTGGCAGACAAATGAAAAACTGTTTTTT
>.|TRBV28|TRBJ1-2|many
CASSPDSYGYTF
TGTGCCAGCAGCCCCGACAGCTATGGCTACACCTTC
>.|TRBV5-5|TRBJ2-3|.
CASSLVPTSTDTQYF
TGTGCCAGCAGCTTGGTTCCCACTAGCACAGATACGCAGTATTTT
>.|TRBV30|TRBJ1-1|many
CAWAGNTEAFF
TGTGCCTGGGCAGGGAACACTGAAGCTTTCTTT
>TRBD2|TRBV24-1|TRBJ2-3|.
CATSDLTSGFTDTQYF
TGTGCCACCAGTGATTTGACTAGCGGATTCACAGATACGCAGTATTTT
>TRBD2|TRBV7-9|TRBJ2-5|.
CASSLTSGSGETQYF
TGTGCCAGCAGCCTGACTAGCGGGAGTGGAGAGACCCAGTACTTC
>.|TRBV5-1|TRBJ1-1|.
CASSLAESRLNTEAFF
TGCGCCAGCAGCTTGGCCGAGTCGCGACTAAACACTGAAGCTTTCTTT
>.|TRBV28|TRBJ2-3|few
CASSLWQLGRTGTDTQYF
TGTGCCAGCAGTTTATGGCAGTTAGGGAGAACTGGAACAGATACGCAGTATTTT
>.|TRBV12-3/TRBV12-4|TRBJ2-1|.
CASSPGGTSYNEQFF
TGTGCCAGCAGCCCCGGAGGGACTTCCTACAATGAGCAGTTCTTC
>.|TRBV3-1|TRBJ2-2|.
CASSQHNTGELFF
TGTGCCAGCAGCCAACATAACACCGGGGAGCTGTTTTTT
>.|TRBV20-1|TRBJ2-7|.
CSARDRGGQVYEQYF
TGCAGTGCTAGAGATCGTGGGGGACAAGTCTACGAGCAGTACTTC
>TRBD1|TRBV6-6|TRBJ2-3|.
CASSYWTGGSDTQYF
TGTGCCAGCAGTTACTGGACAGGGGGTTCAGATACGCAGTATTTT
>.|TRBV7-3|TRBJ2-3|many
CASSFLGVSDTQYF
TGTGCCAGCAGCTTTCTGGGGGTGAGCGATACGCAGTATTTT
>TRBD1|TRBV2|TRBJ2-7|few
CASRAGTGHYEQYF
TGTGCCAGCAGAGCCGGGACAGGCCACTACGAGCAGTACTTC
>.|TRBV7-9|TRBJ1-6|few
CASSLSRSGSPLHF
TGTGCCAGCAGCTTATCGAGGTCGGGTTCACCCCTCCACTTT
>TRBD2|TRBV18|TRBJ2-1|few
CASAPTGTPRLAGSNEQFF
TGTGCCAGCGCACCAACCGGGACCCCCAGACTAGCGGGAAGCAATGAGCAGTTCTTC
>.|TRBV12-3/TRBV12-4|TRBJ1-6|many
CASSFRGVSGAGINRSPLHF
TGTGCCAGCAGTTTTCGAGGAGTGTCCGGGGCCGGGATCAATCGTTCACCCCTCCACTTT
>.|TRBV20-1|TRBJ2-7|many
CSANRDYYEQYF
TGCAGTGCCAACAGAGATTACTACGAGCAGTACTTC
>.|TRBV27|TRBJ2-7|few
CASSLDGSSYEQYF
TGTGCCAGCAGTTTAGACGGGAGTTCCTACGAGCAGTACTTC
>.|TRBV19|TRBJ2-4|few
CASMGLAKNIQYF
TGTGCCAGTATGGGACTAGCCAAAAACATTCAGTACTTC
>.|TRBV5-6|TRBJ2-1|many
CASSLYREFRDNEQFF
TGTGCCAGCAGCTTGTACAGGGAATTTCGAGACAATGAGCAGTTCTTC
>.|TRBV11-3|TRBJ2-2|few
CASSLRGNTGELFF
TGTGCCAGCAGCCTACGAGGGAACACCGGGGAGCTGTTTTTT